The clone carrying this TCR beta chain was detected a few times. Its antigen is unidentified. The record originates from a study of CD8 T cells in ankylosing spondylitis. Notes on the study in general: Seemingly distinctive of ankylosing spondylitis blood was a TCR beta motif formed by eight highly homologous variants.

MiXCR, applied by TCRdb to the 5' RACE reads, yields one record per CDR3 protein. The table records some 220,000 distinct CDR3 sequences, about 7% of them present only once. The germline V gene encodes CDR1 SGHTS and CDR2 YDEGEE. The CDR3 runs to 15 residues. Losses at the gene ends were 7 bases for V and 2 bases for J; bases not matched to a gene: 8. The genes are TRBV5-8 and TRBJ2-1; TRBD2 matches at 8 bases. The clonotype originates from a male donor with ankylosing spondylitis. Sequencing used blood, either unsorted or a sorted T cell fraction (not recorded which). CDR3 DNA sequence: TGTGCCAGCCGCGGGGGGCGACTAACCTACAATGAGCAGTTCTTC. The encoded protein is CASRGGRLTYNEQFF.